A selection of T cell receptor beta chains follows, all from one sample in a study of blood T cell repertoires in COVID-19. The table came from immunoSEQ multiplex PCR; TCRdb's copy has only in-frame clones and leaves some out. The sample includes around 70,000 clones, about 82% of them seen just once. The sequencing sample was made of peripheral blood. These receptors came from a human donor in a cohort sampled during active COVID-19. Both conserved end residues are part of each CDR3. A D gene is named only where the DNA matches it firmly. Clone size appears in some rows only: once, few, many, or a class for an expanded clone.

>.|TRBD1|TRBV10-3|TRBJ2-1
TGTGCCATCAGTGAGTTGAGGACAGGGGATGAGCAGTTCTTC
CAISELRTGDEQFF
>.|TRBD1|TRBV5-4|TRBJ1-2
TGTGCCAGCAGCTTCCCGGGACAGGGATCCTATGGCTACACCTTC
CASSFPGQGSYGYTF
>.|.|TRBV10-3|TRBJ1-6
TGTGCCATCAGTGAGTCGGATAGGGGAAACTCACCCCTCCACTTT
CAISESDRGNSPLHF
>.|.|TRBV7-3|TRBJ1-4
TGTGCCAGCAGCTTTGCAATATCAGGTGTGGGGCGCAGGGAAAAACTGTTTTTT
CASSFAISGVGRREKLFF
>.|.|TRBV7-3|TRBJ2-1
TGTGCCAGCAGCTTAAGAGGGAGCAATGAGCAGTTCTTC
CASSLRGSNEQFF
>.|TRBD1|TRBV6-6|TRBJ2-6
TGTGCCAGCAGTCAACGCCACGGGGGACAGGGTTACTCTGGGGCCAACGTCCTGACTTTC
CASSQRHGGQGYSGANVLTF
>.|.|TRBV9|TRBJ2-7
TGTGCCAGCAGCCCAGATCTGATCGACTACGAGCAGTACTTC
CASSPDLIDYEQYF
>.|TRBD1|TRBV18|TRBJ1-2
TGTGCCAGCTCACCGAGGGACAGGGGGCCTAACTATGGCTACACCTTC
CASSPRDRGPNYGYTF
>.|TRBD2|TRBV9|TRBJ2-5
TGTGCCAGCAGCCTTGGGACTAGCGGGAGAGGGTTGGAGACCCAGTACTTC
CASSLGTSGRGLETQYF
>few|TRBD1|TRBV7-8|TRBJ1-5
TGTGCCAGCAGTTCTAGGACAGGGAGCAATCAGCCCCAGCATTTT
CASSSRTGSNQPQHF
>.|TRBD2|TRBV7-2|TRBJ2-5
TGTGCCAGCAGCTTATCTGCGGGAGGGTGGGAGACCCAGTACTTC
CASSLSAGGWETQYF
>.|TRBD2|TRBV6-2/TRBV6-3|TRBJ2-7
TGTGCCAGCAGTTATCAATTAGCGGGAGGACTAGGGGAGCAGTACTTC
CASSYQLAGGLGEQYF
>.|.|TRBV30|TRBJ1-5
TGTGCCTGGAGTCGGGGGGGGGCGAGAAACAATCAGCCCCAGCATTTT
CAWSRGGARNNQPQHF
>.|.|TRBV4-1|TRBJ1-2
TGCGCCAGCAGCCAAGATGCAGGGCTTGGCTACACCTTC
CASSQDAGLGYTF
>.|TRBD1|TRBV19|TRBJ2-1
TGTGCCAGTAGTTTTCGACAGGGGATGAACAATGAGCAGTTCTTC
CASSFRQGMNNEQFF
>.|.|TRBV21-1|TRBJ2-7
TGTGCCAGTAGGGACAGTCCCTACGAGCAGTACTTC
CASRDSPYEQYF
>.|TRBD2|TRBV6-2/TRBV6-3|TRBJ2-7
TGTGCCAGCAGTTACAGGGCTAGCGCGGGACTAGCGCAACACTACGAGCAGTACTTC
CASSYRASAGLAQHYEQYF
>few|TRBD1|TRBV6-2/TRBV6-3|TRBJ1-2
TGTGCCAGCAGTAACCGGGACAGGGGTTCCTATGGCTACACCTTC
CASSNRDRGSYGYTF
>.|TRBD2|TRBV7-9|TRBJ2-7
TGTGCCAGCAGTCCCGGACTAGCGGGATCCTACGAGCAGTACTTC
CASSPGLAGSYEQYF
>.|TRBD1|TRBV11-2|TRBJ2-7
TGTGCCAGCAGCTTAGAGGGACAGGGGGCGCGGGAGCAGTACTTC
CASSLEGQGAREQYF
>few|.|TRBV9|TRBJ2-3
TGTGCCAGCAGCCCCGGAGACGGCACAGATACGCAGTATTTT
CASSPGDGTDTQYF
>.|TRBD1|TRBV29-1|TRBJ1-4
TGCAGCGTTGAGGACAGGGGGTTGAATGAAAAACTGTTTTTT
CSVEDRGLNEKLFF
>few|.|TRBV9|TRBJ2-7
TGTGCCAGCAGTAGGGACAGATCCGAGGGAGGAGAGCAGTACTTC
CASSRDRSEGGEQYF
>.|.|TRBV27|TRBJ1-2
TGTGCCAGCAGTCCCAGGTTCGATAACTATGGCTACACCTTC
CASSPRFDNYGYTF
>.|.|TRBV28|TRBJ1-5
TGTGCCAGCAGTAGCCCCTCGTTCCAGCCCCAGCATTTT
CASSSPSFQPQHF
>.|.|TRBV18|TRBJ1-2
TGTGCCAGCTCACCAGACAGTAACTATGGCTACACCTTC
CASSPDSNYGYTF
>.|.|TRBV7-2|TRBJ2-7
TGTGCCAGCAGCTTAGGTGGCGGGTCATACGAGCAGTACTTC
CASSLGGGSYEQYF
>.|TRBD1|TRBV3-1/TRBV3-2|TRBJ1-1
TGTGCCAGCAGCCAGGCCCGGGACAGGGGCCAAACTGAAGCTTTCTTT
CASSQARDRGQTEAFF
>.|TRBD2|TRBV28|TRBJ2-7
TGTGCCACCTGGATCGGGGGGGAGCAGTACTTC
CATWIGGEQYF
>.|.|TRBV7-2|TRBJ1-3
TGTGCCAGCAGCACATCGAGAAACACCATATATTTT
CASSTSRNTIYF
>.|.|TRBV7-2|TRBJ2-7
TGTGCCAGCAGCTCTAGGAGGGACAGACCCTACGAGCAGTACTTC
CASSSRRDRPYEQYF
>.|TRBD2|TRBV5-6|TRBJ2-7
TGTGCCAGCGTGGGAGGGAAGGGGTGGTACGAGCAGTACTTC
CASVGGKGWYEQYF
>.|.|TRBV6-5|TRBJ1-1
TGTGCCAGCAGACCACAGGGTCGGACTGAAGCTTTCTTT
CASRPQGRTEAFF
>.|TRBD2|TRBV7-2|TRBJ2-1
TGTGCCAGCAGCTTAGCATTCGGAGGGACTAGCGGGAGGGACAATGAGCAGTTCTTC
CASSLAFGGTSGRDNEQFF
>.|TRBD1|TRBV29-1|TRBJ1-2
TGCAGCGTTATAATTGGGACAGGGCGTCAGTATGGCTACACCTTC
CSVIIGTGRQYGYTF
>.|.|TRBV9|TRBJ2-5
TGTGCCAGCAGCGTAGACGGGTACCCACAAGAGACCCAGTACTTC
CASSVDGYPQETQYF
>.|.|TRBV19|TRBJ1-2
TGTGCCAGTACCCATGGAGAGCGTACCTATGGCTACACCTTC
CASTHGERTYGYTF
>few|TRBD2|TRBV5-1|TRBJ2-7
TGCGCCAGCAGCACCGGACTAGCGGGAGATTACGAGCAGTACTTC
CASSTGLAGDYEQYF
>.|TRBD1|TRBV11-2|TRBJ2-7
TGTGCCAGCAGCTTAGCCGGGACAGGAGGCCCCTACGAGCAGTACTTC
CASSLAGTGGPYEQYF
>.|.|TRBV3-1/TRBV3-2|TRBJ2-7
TGTGCCAGCAGCCAAAAACTCAGGGGGGAGAGCTCCTACGAGCAGTACTTC
CASSQKLRGESSYEQYF
>once|TRBD1|TRBV7-6|TRBJ1-6
TGTGCCAGCAGCTTAGCGGGACAGGGAAATTCACCCCTCCACTTT
CASSLAGQGNSPLHF
>.|.|TRBV14|TRBJ2-7
TGTGCCAGCAGCCAAGAGGGCGTTTCGAGCGCGGGATGGGGCCACGAGCAGTACTTC
CASSQEGVSSAGWGHEQYF
>once|TRBD1|TRBV19|TRBJ2-7
TGTGCCAGTAGTATCCGACAGGGGCGCGAGCAGTACTTC
CASSIRQGREQYF
>few|.|TRBV11-2|TRBJ2-5
TGTGCCAGCAGCTTAGGCCACAGGGGGGGTGAGACCCAGTACTTC
CASSLGHRGGETQYF